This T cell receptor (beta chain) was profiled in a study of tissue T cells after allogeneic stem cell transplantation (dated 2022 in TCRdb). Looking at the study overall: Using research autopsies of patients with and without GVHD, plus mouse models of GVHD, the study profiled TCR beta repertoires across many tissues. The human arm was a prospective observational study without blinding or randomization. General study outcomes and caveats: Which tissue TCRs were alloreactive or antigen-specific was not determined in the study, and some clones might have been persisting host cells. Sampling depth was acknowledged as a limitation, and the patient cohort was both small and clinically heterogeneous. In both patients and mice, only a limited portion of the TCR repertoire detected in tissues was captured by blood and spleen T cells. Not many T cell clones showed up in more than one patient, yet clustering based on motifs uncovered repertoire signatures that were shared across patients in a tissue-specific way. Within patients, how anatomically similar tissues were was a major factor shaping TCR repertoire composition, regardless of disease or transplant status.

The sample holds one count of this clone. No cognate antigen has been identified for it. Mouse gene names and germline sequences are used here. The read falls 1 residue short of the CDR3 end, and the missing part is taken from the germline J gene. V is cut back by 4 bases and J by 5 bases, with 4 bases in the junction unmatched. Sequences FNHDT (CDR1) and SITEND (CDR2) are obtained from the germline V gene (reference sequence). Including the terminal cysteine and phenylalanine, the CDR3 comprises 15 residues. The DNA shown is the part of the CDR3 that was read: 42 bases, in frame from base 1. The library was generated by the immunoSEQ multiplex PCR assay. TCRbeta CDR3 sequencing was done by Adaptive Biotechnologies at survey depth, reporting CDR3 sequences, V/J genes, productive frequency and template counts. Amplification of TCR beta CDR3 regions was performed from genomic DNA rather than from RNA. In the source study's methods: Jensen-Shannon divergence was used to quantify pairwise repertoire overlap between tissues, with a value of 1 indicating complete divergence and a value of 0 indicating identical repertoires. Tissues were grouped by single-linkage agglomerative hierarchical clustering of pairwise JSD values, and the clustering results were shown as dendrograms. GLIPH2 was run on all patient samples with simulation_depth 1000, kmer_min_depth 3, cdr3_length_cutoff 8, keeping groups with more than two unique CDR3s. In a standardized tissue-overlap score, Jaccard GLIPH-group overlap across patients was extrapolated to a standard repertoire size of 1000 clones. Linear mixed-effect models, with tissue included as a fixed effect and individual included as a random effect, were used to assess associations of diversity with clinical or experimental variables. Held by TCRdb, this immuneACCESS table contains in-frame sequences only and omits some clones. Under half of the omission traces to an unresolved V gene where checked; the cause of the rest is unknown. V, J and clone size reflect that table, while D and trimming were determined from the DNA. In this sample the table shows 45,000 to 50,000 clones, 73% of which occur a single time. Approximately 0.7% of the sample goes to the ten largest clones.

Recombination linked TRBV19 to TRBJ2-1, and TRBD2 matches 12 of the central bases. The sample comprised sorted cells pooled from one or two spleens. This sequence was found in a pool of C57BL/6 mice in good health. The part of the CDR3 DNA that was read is TGTGCCAGCAGTCCCGGACTGGGGGGGGATGCTGAGCAGTTC. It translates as CASSPGLGGDAEQF. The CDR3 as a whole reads CASSPGLGGDAEQFF.